Listed below are T cell receptor beta chains from one sample, sequenced in a study of blood T cell repertoires in COVID-19. Here immunoSEQ multiplex PCR was the method, and the copy in TCRdb shows in-frame clones only, minus some. In the table there are 200,000 or so clones, 75% to 90% of which are singletons. What was sequenced was peripheral blood. The receptors were gathered from a man in his 60s with acute or convalescent COVID-19. The CDR3 runs from the conserved cysteine through the conserved F or W. A D gene is named only where the DNA matches it firmly. Part of the rows lack a size; the others show once, few, many or a class for expanded clones.

D gene: NA; clone size: once; J gene: TRBJ2-1; V gene: TRBV9; CDR3 protein: CASSAQANEQFF; CDR3 DNA: TGTGCCAGCAGCGCACAGGCCAATGAGCAGTTCTTC
D gene: NA; clone size: NA; J gene: TRBJ1-2; V gene: TRBV28; CDR3 protein: CASSLGGSGYTF; CDR3 DNA: TGTGCCAGCAGTTTAGGAGGATCCGGCTACACCTTC
D gene: TRBD1; clone size: few; J gene: TRBJ2-1; V gene: TRBV27; CDR3 protein: CASSLKGAGSYNEQFF; CDR3 DNA: TGTGCCAGCAGTTTAAAGGGGGCAGGTTCCTACAATGAGCAGTTCTTC
D gene: NA; clone size: NA; J gene: TRBJ2-3; V gene: TRBV7-5; CDR3 protein: CARSLALGLAGVSEDTQYF; CDR3 DNA: TGTGCCAGAAGCTTAGCGCTTGGGCTAGCGGGAGTTAGTGAGGATACGCAGTATTTT
D gene: TRBD2; clone size: few; J gene: TRBJ2-7; V gene: TRBV28; CDR3 protein: CASSSLAVTYEQYF; CDR3 DNA: TGTGCCAGCAGTTCACTAGCGGTGACCTACGAGCAGTACTTC
D gene: NA; clone size: NA; J gene: TRBJ2-7; V gene: TRBV5-6; CDR3 protein: CASTFLGGGRPYEQYF; CDR3 DNA: TGTGCCAGCACTTTTCTGGGGGGGGGCCGACCCTACGAGCAGTACTTC
D gene: NA; clone size: NA; J gene: TRBJ2-5; V gene: TRBV7-3; CDR3 protein: CASSLKGRETQYF; CDR3 DNA: TGTGCCAGCAGCTTAAAGGGGAGGGAGACCCAGTACTTC
D gene: TRBD1; clone size: NA; J gene: TRBJ1-2; V gene: TRBV7-9; CDR3 protein: CASSLFTGASGYTF; CDR3 DNA: TGTGCCAGCAGCTTATTTACAGGGGCTAGCGGCTACACCTTC
D gene: NA; clone size: NA; J gene: TRBJ2-1; V gene: TRBV15; CDR3 protein: CATSLTDSGEQFF; CDR3 DNA: TGTGCCACCAGCCTTACAGACAGTGGCGAGCAGTTCTTC
D gene: TRBD1; clone size: NA; J gene: TRBJ1-5; V gene: TRBV6-2/TRBV6-3; CDR3 protein: CASSQGTGNQPQHF; CDR3 DNA: TGTGCCAGCAGTCAAGGGACAGGTAATCAGCCCCAGCATTTT
D gene: TRBD2; clone size: NA; J gene: TRBJ2-7; V gene: TRBV11-2; CDR3 protein: CASSLERGGSYEQYF; CDR3 DNA: TGTGCCAGCAGCTTAGAAAGGGGAGGGTCCTACGAGCAGTACTTC
D gene: TRBD2; clone size: NA; J gene: TRBJ2-3; V gene: TRBV10-3; CDR3 protein: CAITSGLAGATDTQYF; CDR3 DNA: TGTGCCATCACCTCCGGACTAGCGGGGGCCACAGATACGCAGTATTTT
D gene: NA; clone size: NA; J gene: TRBJ2-1; V gene: TRBV6-5; CDR3 protein: CATDGTPSYNEQFF; CDR3 DNA: TGTGCCACGGACGGGACTCCTTCCTACAATGAGCAGTTCTTC
D gene: NA; clone size: NA; J gene: TRBJ1-1; V gene: TRBV21-1; CDR3 protein: CASSKGRRGPGTEAFF; CDR3 DNA: TGTGCCAGCAGCAAAGGGCGAAGGGGGCCGGGGACTGAAGCTTTCTTT